A selection of T cell receptor beta chains follows, all from one sample in a study of cytomegalovirus exposure and HLA in healthy donors. TCRdb's copy holds only in-frame clones and misses some; the assay was immunoSEQ multiplex PCR. The data show 90,000 to 120,000 clones, approximately 96% seen once. The sample consisted of PBMCs. The receptors were gathered from a young woman in good health and CMV-seronegative. CDR3s include the opening cysteine and the closing phenylalanine or tryptophan. Each record gives: V gene, J gene, D gene, clone size, CDR3 protein, CDR3 DNA. D genes are given only for firm matches. Clone size appears in some rows only: once, few, many, or a class for an expanded clone.

v_gene: TRBV7-9; j_gene: TRBJ2-6; d_gene: NA; abundance: once; CDR3aa: CASSSVPKRLPSGANVLTF; CDR3nt: TGTGCCAGCAGCTCAGTCCCGAAGCGGCTCCCCTCTGGGGCCAACGTCCTGACTTTC
v_gene: TRBV28; j_gene: TRBJ1-5; d_gene: NA; abundance: NA; CDR3aa: CASSANYRTGPYSNQPQHF; CDR3nt: TGTGCCAGCAGTGCCAATTATCGAACAGGGCCCTATAGCAATCAGCCCCAGCATTTT
v_gene: TRBV5-1; j_gene: TRBJ2-5; d_gene: NA; abundance: NA; CDR3aa: CASSPGQFRETQYF; CDR3nt: TGCGCCAGCAGCCCCGGACAGTTTCGGGAGACCCAGTACTTC
v_gene: TRBV18; j_gene: TRBJ1-1; d_gene: NA; abundance: NA; CDR3aa: CASSPQGNTEAFF; CDR3nt: TGTGCCAGCTCACCCCAGGGTAACACTGAAGCTTTCTTT
v_gene: TRBV27; j_gene: TRBJ2-2; d_gene: TRBD1; abundance: NA; CDR3aa: CASSSSGGPSGELFF; CDR3nt: TGTGCCAGCAGTTCCTCAGGGGGCCCATCAGGGGAGCTGTTTTTT
v_gene: TRBV7-2; j_gene: TRBJ2-3; d_gene: TRBD2; abundance: NA; CDR3aa: CASSLVAGGSTDTQYF; CDR3nt: TGTGCCAGCAGCTTAGTAGCGGGGGGCTCCACAGATACGCAGTATTTT
v_gene: TRBV5-5; j_gene: TRBJ1-1; d_gene: TRBD1; abundance: NA; CDR3aa: CASSSPRGEAFF; CDR3nt: TGTGCCAGCAGCTCCCCCAGGGGGGAAGCTTTCTTT
v_gene: TRBV6-5; j_gene: TRBJ2-7; d_gene: TRBD2; abundance: NA; CDR3aa: CASSPLAGGYYEQYF; CDR3nt: TGTGCCAGCAGTCCTCTTGCGGGGGGCTACTACGAGCAGTACTTC
v_gene: TRBV10-3; j_gene: TRBJ1-3; d_gene: NA; abundance: NA; CDR3aa: CAISEATTEAGNTIYF; CDR3nt: TGTGCCATCAGTGAGGCTACGACAGAGGCTGGAAACACCATATATTTT
v_gene: TRBV27; j_gene: TRBJ2-5; d_gene: NA; abundance: NA; CDR3aa: CASRGGAHSQETQYF; CDR3nt: TGTGCCAGCAGAGGGGGAGCCCATTCCCAAGAGACCCAGTACTTC
v_gene: TRBV9; j_gene: TRBJ2-2; d_gene: TRBD2; abundance: NA; CDR3aa: CASSPPPGSGGPYTGELFF; CDR3nt: TGTGCCAGCAGCCCCCCCCCTGGTAGCGGGGGGCCCTACACCGGGGAGCTGTTTTTT
v_gene: TRBV10-2; j_gene: TRBJ2-7; d_gene: TRBD2; abundance: NA; CDR3aa: CASSESREGGYEQYF; CDR3nt: TGCGCCAGCAGTGAGTCACGGGAGGGGGGCTACGAGCAGTACTTC
v_gene: TRBV4-1; j_gene: TRBJ2-2; d_gene: TRBD2; abundance: NA; CDR3aa: CASSQDLSRTSGTGELFF; CDR3nt: TGCGCCAGCAGCCAAGATCTCTCCCGGACTAGCGGGACCGGGGAGCTGTTTTTT
v_gene: TRBV7-2; j_gene: TRBJ1-2; d_gene: TRBD1; abundance: NA; CDR3aa: CASSLIGMPGQGDGYTF; CDR3nt: TGTGCCAGCAGCCTAATAGGTATGCCGGGACAGGGCGATGGCTACACCTTC
v_gene: TRBV30; j_gene: TRBJ1-1; d_gene: NA; abundance: NA; CDR3aa: CAWSVPGTQNTEAFF; CDR3nt: TGTGCCTGGAGTGTACCAGGGACTCAGAACACTGAAGCTTTCTTT
v_gene: TRBV28; j_gene: TRBJ1-4; d_gene: TRBD1; abundance: NA; CDR3aa: CASRLTAGGDREKLFF; CDR3nt: TGTGCCAGCAGGCTGACGGCAGGGGGCGATAGGGAAAAACTGTTTTTT
v_gene: TRBV7-7; j_gene: TRBJ2-1; d_gene: NA; abundance: NA; CDR3aa: CASSLASPIQLLSSYNEQFF; CDR3nt: TGTGCTAGCAGCTTAGCTAGCCCAATTCAACTCCTCAGCTCCTACAATGAGCAGTTCTTC
v_gene: TRBV28; j_gene: TRBJ2-5; d_gene: TRBD1; abundance: NA; CDR3aa: CASSSGQAKKTQYF; CDR3nt: TGTGCCAGCAGTTCGGGACAGGCGAAAAAGACCCAGTACTTC
v_gene: TRBV4-3; j_gene: TRBJ2-6; d_gene: NA; abundance: NA; CDR3aa: CASSQDWKKGSGANVLTF; CDR3nt: TGCGCCAGCAGCCAAGATTGGAAAAAGGGGTCTGGGGCCAACGTCCTGACTTTC
v_gene: TRBV9; j_gene: TRBJ1-1; d_gene: NA; abundance: few; CDR3aa: CASSVRAGVGTEAFF; CDR3nt: TGTGCCAGCAGCGTACGGGCAGGGGTCGGCACTGAAGCTTTCTTT
v_gene: TRBV7-9; j_gene: TRBJ1-4; d_gene: NA; abundance: NA; CDR3aa: CASSNGREKLFF; CDR3nt: TGTGCCAGCAGCAATGGGCGTGAAAAACTGTTTTTT
v_gene: TRBV19; j_gene: TRBJ2-6; d_gene: NA; abundance: NA; CDR3aa: CASSTYSSGANVLTF; CDR3nt: TGTGCCAGTAGTACGTACAGCTCTGGGGCCAACGTCCTGACTTTC
v_gene: TRBV11-2; j_gene: TRBJ2-1; d_gene: TRBD2; abundance: NA; CDR3aa: CASSRRPLAGDNEQFF; CDR3nt: TGTGCCAGCAGTCGTAGGCCGCTAGCGGGGGACAATGAGCAGTTCTTC
v_gene: TRBV6-1; j_gene: TRBJ1-2; d_gene: TRBD1; abundance: once; CDR3aa: CASRETGGWYYGYTF; CDR3nt: TGTGCCAGCCGTGAAACAGGGGGCTGGTACTATGGCTACACCTTC
v_gene: TRBV28; j_gene: TRBJ1-1; d_gene: TRBD1; abundance: NA; CDR3aa: CASKKRTGTGDTEAFF; CDR3nt: TGTGCCAGTAAAAAACGAACCGGGACAGGGGACACTGAAGCTTTCTTT
v_gene: TRBV19; j_gene: TRBJ1-2; d_gene: TRBD1; abundance: NA; CDR3aa: CASGQGRNYGYTF; CDR3nt: TGTGCCAGTGGACAGGGAAGAAACTATGGCTACACCTTC
v_gene: TRBV4-2; j_gene: TRBJ1-5; d_gene: NA; abundance: NA; CDR3aa: CASSQGRGYQPQHF; CDR3nt: TGTGCCAGCAGCCAAGGGAGGGGTTATCAGCCCCAGCATTTT
v_gene: TRBV5-4; j_gene: TRBJ2-6; d_gene: NA; abundance: NA; CDR3aa: CASSLPRGGSGANVLTF; CDR3nt: TGTGCCAGCAGCTTGCCCCGAGGGGGCTCTGGGGCCAACGTCCTGACTTTC
v_gene: TRBV1; j_gene: TRBJ2-6; d_gene: NA; abundance: NA; CDR3aa: CTSSQQLAGGPSGANVLTF; CDR3nt: TGCACCAGCAGCCAGCAACTAGCGGGGGGGCCCTCTGGGGCCAACGTCCTGACTTTC
v_gene: TRBV11-1; j_gene: TRBJ2-1; d_gene: TRBD2; abundance: NA; CDR3aa: CASSLQRGSSYNEQFF; CDR3nt: TGTGCCAGCAGCTTACAGCGGGGGAGCTCCTACAATGAGCAGTTCTTC
v_gene: TRBV28; j_gene: TRBJ2-7; d_gene: TRBD1; abundance: NA; CDR3aa: CASSLSRDRGYEQYF; CDR3nt: TGTGCCAGCAGTTTATCCCGAGACAGGGGCTACGAGCAGTACTTC
v_gene: TRBV27; j_gene: TRBJ2-1; d_gene: TRBD2; abundance: NA; CDR3aa: CASSPGLPDNEQFF; CDR3nt: TGTGCCAGCAGCCCGGGACTACCAGACAATGAGCAGTTCTTC
v_gene: TRBV19; j_gene: TRBJ2-1; d_gene: TRBD2; abundance: NA; CDR3aa: CASNLGLAADEQFF; CDR3nt: TGTGCCAGTAACCTGGGACTAGCGGCTGATGAGCAGTTCTTC
v_gene: TRBV21-1; j_gene: TRBJ2-5; d_gene: NA; abundance: NA; CDR3aa: CASSRGFGGWLETQYF; CDR3nt: TGTGCCAGCAGCAGGGGGTTCGGGGGTTGGTTAGAGACCCAGTACTTC
v_gene: TRBV27; j_gene: TRBJ2-1; d_gene: NA; abundance: NA; CDR3aa: CASSTSAGVSSYNEQFF; CDR3nt: TGTGCCAGCAGTACAAGCGCAGGGGTCAGCTCCTACAATGAGCAGTTCTTC
v_gene: TRBV5-6; j_gene: TRBJ2-1; d_gene: NA; abundance: NA; CDR3aa: CASSLLGGDEQFF; CDR3nt: TGTGCCAGCAGCTTGCTAGGGGGGGATGAGCAGTTCTTC